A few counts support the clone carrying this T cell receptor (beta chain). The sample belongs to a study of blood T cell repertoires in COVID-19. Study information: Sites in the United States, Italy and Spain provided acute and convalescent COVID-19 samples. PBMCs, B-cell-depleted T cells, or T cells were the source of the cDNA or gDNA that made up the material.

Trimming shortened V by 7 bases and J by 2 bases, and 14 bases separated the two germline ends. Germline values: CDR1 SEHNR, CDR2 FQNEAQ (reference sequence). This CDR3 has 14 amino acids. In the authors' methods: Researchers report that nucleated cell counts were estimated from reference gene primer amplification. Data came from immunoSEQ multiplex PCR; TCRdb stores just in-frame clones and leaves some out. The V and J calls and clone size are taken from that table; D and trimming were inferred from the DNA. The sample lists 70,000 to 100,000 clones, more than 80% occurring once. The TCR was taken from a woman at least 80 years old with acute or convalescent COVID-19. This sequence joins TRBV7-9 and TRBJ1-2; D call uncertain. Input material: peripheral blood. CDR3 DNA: TGTGCCAGCACCCTCAATATGGCCAACTATGGCTACACCTTC. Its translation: CASTLNMANYGYTF. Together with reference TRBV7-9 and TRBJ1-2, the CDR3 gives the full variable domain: DTGVSQNPRHKITKRGQNVTFRCDPISEHNRLYWYRQTLGQGPEFLTYFQNEAQLEKSRLLSDRFSAERPKGSFSTLEIQRTEQGDSAMYLCASTLNMANYGYTFGSGTRLTVV.